The 30 T cell receptor beta chains reported below all come from one sample, sequenced in a study of cytomegalovirus exposure and HLA in healthy donors. Both 60 Vbeta primers and 13 Jbeta primers went into the PCR. Sequencing used immunoSEQ multiplex PCR; TCRdb keeps in-frame clones, though not all of them. The sample lists about 25,000 clones; roughly three quarters were seen once. The specimen was PBMCs. The source is a male donor in good health and CMV-seronegative.

V usage is TRBV4-3 and J usage is TRBJ2-2; 11 bases match TRBD1. The germline V gene encodes CDR1 LGHNA and CDR2 YSLEER. The CDR3 loop spans 15 amino acids. Germline trimming cut 6 bases from V and 4 bases from J; bases unmatched to any gene: 4. The CDR3 protein is CASSSGTGGTGELFF. Here the CDR3 DNA reads TGCGCCAGCAGTTCCGGGACAGGGGGCACCGGGGAGCTGTTTTTT.

The chain uses TRBV7-9 and TRBJ2-7; D may be TRBD1 (6 bases). The CDR3 extends over 15 amino acids. Germline CDR1 is SEHNR and CDR2 is FQNEAQ (reference sequence). Trimming removed 3 bases at V and 4 bases at J, with 16 bases between. The CDR3 is CASSLTHRDIYEQYF. The DNA of the CDR3 is TGTGCCAGCAGCTTGACCCACAGGGATATTTACGAGCAGTACTTC.

The rearrangement links TRBV4-2 to TRBJ2-7; 7 positions agree with TRBD1. The ends lost 4 bases at V and 7 bases at J; junction bases unmatched: 13. Germline lookup yields CDR1 LGHNA and CDR2 YNFKEQ. This CDR3 is built from 15 residues. The CDR3 DNA is TGTGCCAGCAGCCTTCAAGGGGGCGCGGCGAATGAGCAGTACTTC. Amino acid sequence: CASSLQGGAANEQYF.

This clone appeared a few times. The rearrangement uses TRBV6-6 and TRBJ2-7; 8 bases are shared with TRBD1. This CDR3 comprises 14 residues. Trimming cost V 6 bases and J 2 bases; bases outside gene matches: 6. Germline CDR1 MNHNY, CDR2 SVGAGI (reference sequence). CDR3 sequence: CASRSGTGAYEQYF. In DNA, the CDR3 is TGTGCCAGCAGATCCGGGACAGGCGCCTACGAGCAGTACTTC.

This chain links TRBV7-9 with TRBJ2-5; 8 positions match TRBD1. This CDR3 spans 14 amino acids. The germline gives CDR1 SEHNR, CDR2 FQNEAQ (reference sequence). Trimming at V came to 5 bases and at J to 5 bases, leaving 7 bases not matched to a gene. The CDR3 loop reads CASSPLGQVETQYF. CDR3 sequence (DNA): TGTGCCAGCAGCCCTCTGGGACAGGTGGAGACCCAGTACTTC.

The gene calls are TRBV7-9 and TRBJ2-7; D possibly corresponds to TRBD1 (6 bases). The germline gives CDR1 SEHNR, CDR2 FQNEAQ (reference sequence). Trimming stripped 5 bases from V and 1 base from J, with 15 bases between. The CDR3 loop spans 15 amino acids. The CDR3 reads CASSPWDTESYEQYF. CDR3 nucleotides: TGTGCCAGCAGCCCGTGGGACACAGAATCCTACGAGCAGTACTTC.

The V and J genes are TRBV28 and TRBJ1-5; the D is unclear. V was shortened by 7 bases and J by 0 bases, with 10 bases between the two germline ends. Germline CDR1 is MDHEN and CDR2 is SYDVKM. The CDR3 consists of 14 residues. This CDR3 is CASTGSYSNQPQHF. DNA of the CDR3: TGTGCCAGCACTGGGAGTTATAGCAATCAGCCCCAGCATTTT.

The genes are TRBV6-5 and TRBJ2-3; 8 bases line up with TRBD2. Germline-derived CDR1 and CDR2 are MNHEY and SVGAGI. The CDR3 runs to 15 residues. J lost 5 bases, V lost 8 bases, and 12 bases had no gene match. CDR3 DNA sequence: TGTGCCAGCGTGGCACCGGGAGGGCCTGGAGATACGCAGTATTTT. This translates into CASVAPGGPGDTQYF.

The V gene is TRBV11-2, the J gene TRBJ2-1, with D perhaps matching TRBD2 (6 bases). Trimming removed 1 base from V and 6 bases from J, with 13 bases in between. CDR3 length equals 15 residues. Germline-derived CDR1 and CDR2 are SGHAT and FQNNGV. The CDR3: CASSLGGTFFNEQFF. The CDR3 DNA follows: TGTGCCAGCAGCTTAGGGGGGACTTTCTTCAATGAGCAGTTCTTC. Full variable domain (outside the CDR3, taken from reference TRBV11-2 and TRBJ2-1): EAGVAQSPRYKIIEKRQSVAFWCNPISGHATLYWYQQILGQGPKLLIQFQNNGVVDDSQLPKDRFSAERLKGVDSTLKIQPAKLEDSAVYLCASSLGGTFFNEQFFGPGTRLTVL.

The rearrangement joins TRBV2 to TRBJ2-6; weak D call: TRBD2 (6 bases). V was clipped by 5 bases and J by 2 bases, with 19 bases between them. This CDR3 is 18 amino acids long. Germline V gene lookup returns CDR1 SNHLY and CDR2 FYNNEI. This CDR3 is CASSRRGTSDAGANVLTF. The CDR3 DNA reads TGTGCCAGCAGTCGACGGGGGACCTCAGACGCTGGGGCCAACGTCCTGACTTTC.

This clone was found once. This rearrangement joins TRBV6-5 to TRBJ1-5; 8 nucleotides line up with TRBD1. V gave up 2 bases and J gave up 0 bases; unmatched junction bases: 0. CDR1 is MNHEY, CDR2 SVGAGI, per germline. The CDR3 consists of 15 residues. The CDR3 coding sequence is TGTGCCAGCAGTTACACAGGGGGTAGCAATCAGCCCCAGCATTTT. Translation gives CASSYTGGSNQPQHF.

This clone was detected a few times. The V and J genes are TRBV14 and TRBJ1-1; tentative D call: TRBD1 (5 bases). CDR3 length equals 15 residues. V was pared by 1 base and J by 5 bases, with 14 bases between. Germline V gene data show CDR1 as SGHDN and CDR2 as FVKESK. CDR3 sequence: CASSQGRATVTEAFF. The CDR3 nucleotides are TGTGCCAGCAGCCAAGGCAGGGCTACGGTTACTGAAGCTTTCTTT. Filled out from reference TRBV14 and TRBJ1-1, the complete variable domain reads EAGVTQFPSHSVIEKGQTVTLRCDPISGHDNLYWYRRVMGKEIKFLLHFVKESKQDESGMPNNRFLAERTGGTYSTLKVQPAELEDSGVYFCASSQGRATVTEAFFGQGTRLTVV.

V is TRBV6-1 and J is TRBJ1-5; 9 bases match TRBD1. CDR1 and CDR2 (germline): MNHNS, SASEGT. Losses at the gene ends were 0 bases for V and 3 bases for J; bases not matched to a gene: 9. The CDR3 has 18 amino acids. CDR3 nucleotide sequence: TGTGCCAGCAGTGAAGCGCTTCGGGGACAGGGACTCAATCAGCCCCAGCATTTT. Translation: CASSEALRGQGLNQPQHF.

This chain connects TRBV9 to TRBJ2-3; D may be TRBD2 (7 bases). V was trimmed by 4 bases and J by 5 bases, leaving 14 bases between them. The CDR3 has 14 residues. Germline V gene data show CDR1 as SGDLS and CDR2 as YYNGEE. The CDR3 DNA is TGTGCCAGCAGCCGGGGGGCCGGGGAAGATACGCAGTATTTT. Translation: CASSRGAGEDTQYF.

V is TRBV11-2 and J is TRBJ2-1; the match to TRBD2 covers 13 bases. This CDR3 region has 17 residues. Germline CDR1 SGHAT, CDR2 FQNNGV. V lost 0 bases to trimming and J lost 5 bases; unmatched junction nucleotides: 4. CDR3 amino acids: CASSLELAGGPDNEQFF. CDR3 DNA sequence: TGTGCCAGCAGCTTAGAACTAGCGGGAGGGCCTGACAATGAGCAGTTCTTC.

Worth noting for this clone: In the same sample, other DNA sequences code for this CDR3. The rearrangement uses TRBV6-5 and TRBJ1-6, with D tentatively TRBD1 (6 bases). The germline CDR1 and CDR2 sequences are MNHEY and SVGAGI. This CDR3 contains 12 residues. V lost 5 bases, J lost 12 bases, and 11 bases lay in between. In DNA form, the CDR3 reads TGTGCCAGCAGTGGGCAGGGGAGACCCCTCCACTTT. Translating it yields CASSGQGRPLHF.

The chain links TRBV19 to TRBJ2-2; 7 bases match TRBD1. CDR1 and CDR2 (germline): LNHDA, SQIVND (reference sequence). V was clipped by 9 bases and J by 2 bases; unmatched bases: 6. This CDR3 spans 14 amino acids. CDR3 loop: CASTGAVNTGELFF. DNA of the CDR3: TGTGCCAGCACAGGGGCCGTAAACACCGGGGAGCTGTTTTTT.

This chain links TRBV28 with TRBJ2-2, with 7 bases matching TRBD1. The CDR3 contains 17 residues. Per germline, CDR1 MDHEN and CDR2 SYDVKM. The V and J ends lost 9 bases and 3 bases, in that order; junction bases with no gene match: 16. The CDR3 DNA is TGTGCCAGTCTTCCCACAGCTGGGACAGTCTACACCGGGGAGCTGTTTTTT. This encodes CASLPTAGTVYTGELFF.

The gene calls are TRBV5-6 and TRBJ2-2; D is ambiguous. CDR3 length: 15 residues. Looked up from germline, CDR1 is SGHDT and CDR2 is YYEEEE. With 0 bases removed from V and 4 bases from J, the gap between germline ends came to 10 bases. The CDR3 DNA sequence: TGTGCCAGCAGCTTGGATACCTGGGCCACCGGGGAGCTGTTTTTT. Protein sequence: CASSLDTWATGELFF.

J is TRBJ1-5 and V is TRBV5-1, with TRBD1 matching 9 bases. Germline V gives CDR1 SGHRS, CDR2 YFSETQ. The CDR3 sequence is 17 residues long. J gave up 5 bases and V 4 bases, and 13 bases lay outside the gene matches. The CDR3 region is CASSLGTGNVGDQPQHF. In DNA form, the CDR3 reads TGCGCCAGCAGCCTTGGGACAGGGAACGTGGGGGATCAGCCCCAGCATTTT. Variable domain in full (rest from reference TRBV5-1 and TRBJ1-5): KAGVTQTPRYLIKTRGQQVTLSCSPISGHRSVSWYQQTPGQGLQFLFEYFSETQRNKGNFPGRFSGRQFSNSRSEMNVSTLELGDSALYLCASSLGTGNVGDQPQHFGDGTRLSIL.

The chain carries TRBV7-6 and TRBJ2-1, with 10 bases that match TRBD1. The CDR3 runs 15 residues. The V and J ends lost 5 bases and 4 bases, in that order; junction bases with no gene match: 5. In germline, CDR1 is SGHVS, CDR2 FNYEAQ. CDR3 residues: CASSRGQGGYNEQFF. The CDR3 DNA sequence: TGTGCCAGCAGCCGTGGACAGGGGGGTTACAATGAGCAGTTCTTC.

The gene calls are TRBV28 and TRBJ2-7; 9 positions match TRBD1. The CDR3 is 14 amino acids. V lost 3 bases and J lost 4; bases outside the gene matches: 4. The V gene's germline CDR1 is MDHEN and CDR2 SYDVKM. The CDR3 sequence is CASSFRDRVYEQYF. The CDR3 DNA reads TGTGCCAGCAGTTTCCGGGACAGGGTATACGAGCAGTACTTC.

The chain carries TRBV4-3 and TRBJ2-4; D is perhaps TRBD2 (7 bases). Trimming removed 4 bases at V and 7 bases at J, with 20 bases between. Germline CDR1 and CDR2: LGHNA and YSLEER. This CDR3 contains 16 residues. The CDR3 nucleotides read TGCGCCAGCAGCCCCACCTACGGGGGGCTGGGGAACATTCAGTACTTC. Amino acid sequence: CASSPTYGGLGNIQYF.

The chain has TRBV2 and TRBJ2-5, with 9 bases identical to TRBD2. This CDR3 spans 14 amino acids. V lost 8 bases, J lost 4 bases, and 8 bases stayed unmatched. Germline CDR1 is SNHLY and CDR2 is FYNNEI. The CDR3, as DNA: TGTGCCAGCGTTTTAGCGGGGGCCCCAGAGACCCAGTACTTC. Its protein product is CASVLAGAPETQYF.

This chain joins TRBV4-1 and TRBJ2-7, with TRBD1 matching 10 bases. CDR1 is MGHRA, CDR2 YSYEKL, per germline. The length of the CDR3 is 17 residues. Unmatched junction bases numbered 11, after V lost 0 bases and J lost 6 bases. CDR3 nucleotide sequence: TGCGCCAGCAGCCAAGATCGGAGACAGGGGGCCTCGGTCGAGCAGTACTTC. It encodes CASSQDRRQGASVEQYF.

The CDR3 bases are TGTGCCAGCAGCTCGTCCCTCAACACTGAAGCTTTCTTT. This translates into CASSSSLNTEAFF. V and J are TRBV7-7 and TRBJ1-1; the D is unclear. V lost 4 bases and J lost 2, with 8 bases in between. Germline values: CDR1 SSHAT, CDR2 FNYEAQ (reference sequence). CDR3 length equals 13 residues.

J is TRBJ2-7 and V is TRBV5-3; 9 bases align to TRBD2. TRBV5-3 is an ORF, and what it does is uncertain. The CDR3 covers 16 residues. Trimming took 0 bases from V and 1 from J; bases not matched to a gene: 5. Written as DNA, the CDR3 is TGTGCCAGAAGCTTGGCCCTAGCGGGGATATCCTACGAGCAGTACTTC. Encoded protein: CARSLALAGISYEQYF.

The chain combines TRBV11-2 with TRBJ2-7; TRBD1 matches 8 bases. Germline V CDR1 and CDR2: SGHAT, FQNNGV. The CDR3 contains 13 residues. V shed 4 bases and J 7 bases; nucleotides not matched to a gene: 6. CDR3 loop: CASSSTGVLEQYF. The CDR3 DNA reads TGTGCCAGCAGCTCGACAGGGGTTCTGGAGCAGTACTTC.

The chain couples TRBV7-9 to TRBJ1-5; D may be TRBD1 (5 bases). Germline V gene sequence: CDR1 SEHNR, CDR2 FQNEAQ (reference sequence). Trimming shortened V by 5 bases and J by 1 base, and 12 bases separated the two germline ends. This CDR3 is 15 amino acids long. CDR3 residues: CASSHSQGSNQPQHF. The DNA of the CDR3 is TGTGCCAGCAGCCATAGCCAGGGAAGCAATCAGCCCCAGCATTTT.

This clone showed up just once. The V call is TRBV2, the J call TRBJ2-7, with 7 nucleotides matching TRBD1. The CDR3 covers 15 residues. Germline CDR1 is SNHLY and CDR2 is FYNNEI. With 6 bases clipped from V and 1 base from J, the junction kept 9 bases outside the gene matches. This chain's CDR3 is CASRAPGQPSYEQYF. CDR3 bases: TGTGCCAGCAGGGCTCCGGGACAGCCATCCTACGAGCAGTACTTC.